This section outlines one T cell receptor (beta chain) sequence together with its context. This sample is drawn from a study of blood T cell repertoires in COVID-19. Across the study: PBMCs, B-cell-depleted T cells, or T cells provided the cDNA or gDNA that made up the material.

As processed by the authors: Amplifying reference gene primers gave estimates of nucleated cell counts. Libraries were prepared by immunoSEQ multiplex PCR; TCRdb keeps only in-frame clonotypes and omits some of them. V, J and clone size reflect that table, while D and trimming were determined from the DNA. Of approximately 300,000 clones in the sample, approximately 81% were seen once. The CDR3 has 14 residues. V lost 5 bases and J 6 bases, leaving 14 bases between the germline ends. Germline CDR1 SGHTA, CDR2 FQGTGA. Participant age was roughly 18 to 89 years, and participants resided in about 25 US areas. Allocation to cohorts depended on clinical history reported by the participants.

This sequence originates from a woman aged 25 to 39 who had been exposed to COVID-19. Sequencing input: PBMCs or T cells enriched from blood (not recorded which). V gene TRBV7-3 combines with J gene TRBJ2-1; possible D gene TRBD2, 5 bases. The CDR3 bases are TGTGCCAGCAGCGAGGGCGTATCACGCAATGAGCAGTTCTTC. Protein sequence: CASSEGVSRNEQFF.